The source of this T cell receptor beta chain is a study of early T cells in non-severe SARS-CoV-2 infection. Whole-study results and caveats: The matching step, a VDJdb search, favored anti-spike CD8 responses and missed private and CD4 specificities.

Unique molecular identifiers were added to individual cDNA molecules. TCRdb reprocessed the 5' RACE reads via MiXCR and lists one record per CDR3 protein. The table includes 39,000 or so distinct CDR3 sequences, less than 7% detected once. This clonotype was picked up a small number of times. The antigen is undetermined. Germline lookup yields CDR1 SEHNR and CDR2 FQNEAQ (reference sequence). V gave up 5 bases and J gave up 10 bases; unmatched junction bases: 23. The CDR3 is 18 amino acids. Source: whole blood, taken at baseline. The gene calls are TRBV7-9 and TRBJ2-1, with TRBD2 identical over 7 bases. The TCR sequence derives from an adult who was a healthcare worker with PCR-confirmed SARS-CoV-2 infection or an uninfected control (not recorded which). The CDR3 loop reads CASSPLWIGRGNTYEQFF. Written as DNA, the CDR3 is TGTGCCAGCAGCCCCCTTTGGATAGGGAGGGGAAATACCTACGAGCAGTTCTTC.